This TCR beta chain was identified during a study of cytomegalovirus exposure and HLA in healthy donors (dated by TCRdb to about 2017). With regard to the full study: An earlier analysis of some 600 of the donors reported approximately 300 Gb of sequence data and around 100 million unique TCR beta sequences obtained from around 170 million T cells. An early release that covered about 600 HLA-typed donors contained approximately 300 gigabases of sequencing data and 70 million to 100 million unique TCR sequences. Of the 398 genotyped donors, 81% fell in the genetic ancestry cluster associated with self-reported Caucasian donors. The study aimed to test whether signatures of past pathogen exposure could be identified by cataloging public T cell receptors. Using immunosequencing, the study profiled T cell repertoires from fewer than 850 subjects and related those repertoires to cytomegalovirus serostatus. Along with the roughly 670-subject first cohort, a separate validation cohort of over 90 different subjects was used. To predict cytomegalovirus infection status, the study brought together high-throughput TCR immunosequencing, statistical association of individual TCRs with disease status, and machine learning. In a later analysis, previously published TCR beta repertoires from several hundred donors were re-analyzed and high-resolution HLA genotyping was added so that TCR occurrence patterns could be studied. In the later analysis, no new phenotypic data were used to find candidate immune exposures; instead, reliance was placed on TCR beta sequences and their occurrence across donors. An earlier analysis of fewer than 750 of the donors used high-throughput TCR beta sequencing to judge whether each TCR beta V gene segment behaved as functional or pseudogenic. Donor age, sex, ethnicity and CMV serostatus were compiled alongside the repertoire data. Genome-wide SNP genotypes for about 65% of the 666 donors were used in a later genetic analysis, which treated that subset as a discovery cohort. All discovery cohort repertoires had been generated using a single sequencing platform. Class I and class II HLA loci were covered by the typing at four-digit resolution. Typing coverage differed by locus: A, B, C, DRB1 and DQB1 were typed in roughly 629-630 donors, DQA1 in approximately 520, DPA1 in some 570, and DPB1 in 400 to 480. Because of strong linkage in the cohort, roughly five DR-DQ haplotypes were treated as single units for association and clustering. Across 398 genotyped donors of the cohort, an average of approximately 240,000 unique TCR beta nucleotide sequences per donor were sequenced, and roughly a sixth of those sequences were non-productive.

The library was prepared using the immunoSEQ multiplex PCR assay. For the multiplex PCR, a mixture combining 60 forward primers for TCR Vbeta segments and 13 reverse primers for TCR Jbeta segments was used. The CDR3 region of rearranged TCR beta genes was amplified from genomic DNA by a multiplex PCR assay. Amplified TCR beta libraries were sequenced as 87-base-pair reads on the Illumina HiSeq System. Per the authors' processing: In a later analysis, about 80 million unique TCR beta chains were counted across the 650 to 750 repertoires, and some 10 million of these chains were shared by at least two donors. To remove PCR and sequencing errors, raw reads were error-corrected and collapsed into unique sequences using a nearest-neighbor algorithm that merged closely related sequences. V, D and J gene segments were assigned by aligning CDR3 sequences to IMGT reference sequences. For a sequence to be retained, at least a six-nucleotide match to both a V gene segment and a J gene segment was required. Rearrangements were classified as productive when the CDR3 lacked stop codons and remained in frame with V and J, and all other rearrangements were classified as non-productive. Following IMGT convention, CDR3 was defined as the stretch from the second conserved V-encoded cysteine up to the conserved J-encoded phenylalanine. In an earlier analysis of more than 550 of the donors, sequences lacking an unambiguous match to a single V gene segment were excluded. In an earlier analysis of roughly 600 of the donors, a V segment was called functional when productive rearrangements were above 56.7%, and segregating when the standard deviation between donors exceeded 5%. A statistical classification framework was developed to diagnose cytomegalovirus status using the catalog of TCR beta chain sequences. V and J gene assignment, in a later analysis, came from comparing TCR nucleotide sequences with IMGT/GENE-DB human TR gene sequences. Using the TCRdist pipeline, a later analysis assigned CDR3 sequences along with most-parsimonious VDJ recombination scenarios. In a later analysis, every TCR beta chain was defined by the combination of its CDR3 amino acid sequence and its V-gene family, and reads without a unique V-gene family were dropped. To address suspected cross-contamination and a sequencing artifact, a later analysis removed around 590 highly shared, low-generation-probability nucleotide sequences. For each public chain, a later analysis derived a clonal expansion index from normalized ranks of inferred template counts within each repertoire. In a later analysis, generation probabilities were computed with a VDJ recombination model fitted to out-of-frame rearrangements, and the resulting probabilities were checked against IGoR. A later analysis scored TCR-TCR, TCR-HLA and TCR-CMV co-occurrence with hypergeometric tests, applying a repertoire-size bias correction to TCR pairs. To estimate false discovery rates, a later analysis permuted the HLA or CMV assignments 20 times. A later analysis grouped co-occurring TCRs with DBSCAN, adding TCRdist sequence similarity when clustering within HLA-allele-positive subsets. Repertoires with fewer than 30,000 or more than 120,000 public chains, plus five repertoires with anomalous nucleotide sharing, were excluded from co-occurrence clustering. The table comes from immuneACCESS by way of TCRdb, which keeps in-frame sequences with V and J called. Part of the clones is missing from these tables; in studies checked, under half for an unresolved V gene and the rest for unknown reasons. V, J and clone size reflect that table, while D and trimming were determined from the DNA. The data table for this sample lists 65,000 to 85,000 clones. Approximately 1.4% of the sample is held by the ten biggest clonotypes.

Points the paper makes about the study in general: A later genetic analysis associated a missense DCLRE1C variant with V-gene and J-gene trimming of TCR beta chains, and an independent cohort replicated the association. When HLA alleles, especially DR and DQ, strongly co-occurred, attributing TCR associations to individual alleles was difficult. In an earlier analysis of about 540 of the donors, most TCR beta V segments were observed in productive rearrangements about 90% or about 30% of the time, broadly matching IMGT annotations. The authors suggested that the approach could potentially be generalized to other disease states and immunological phenotypes. A later analysis found that TCR association rates varied across HLA loci, with DRB1 alleles showing the most associated TCRs and HLA-C alleles the fewest. Because counts were too low, roughly 17 rarely observed V segments, including chromosome 9 orphons, were left out of the earlier analysis of about 620 of the donors. The study gave a list of more than 150 TCR beta chains associated with cytomegalovirus. In a later analysis, most CMV-associated TCR beta chains were found to appear HLA-restricted, with HLA associations seemingly driven largely by CMV exposure. Several of the top co-occurrence clusters appeared to be linked to parvovirus B19, influenza, CMV and Epstein-Barr virus, according to a later analysis. Because the 87-base-pair reads could not distinguish some IMGT-functional V segments, including TRBV6-2 and TRBV6-3, those segments were excluded. A few of the identified cytomegalovirus-associated TCR beta chains were confirmed in vitro to be specific for cytomegalovirus antigens. A cluster of highly shared sequence variants was judged likely to represent a technical artifact of the sequencing pipeline. CMV serostatus was the only immune exposure information available for the cohort. Roughly uniform sequencing depth across donors was assumed in presence/absence analyses, although this assumption may not hold. In both the original and validation cohorts, the classifier was reported to diagnose cytomegalovirus status with high specificity and sensitivity. Because HLA typing was missing for some donors at each locus, association tests included only the typed subset. In a later analysis, HLA-associated TCR beta chains were found to be more clonally expanded and to have lower generation probabilities than equally common non-associated chains. In a later genetic analysis, fewer N-insertions in productive TCRs were reported among donors in an Asian-associated ancestry cluster than the approximately 710-donor mean. A further reported finding was that TCR beta sequences accurately predicted the HLA-A and HLA-B alleles for most subjects in the first cohort. The cohort was sequenced for TCR beta chains only, and without alpha or paired-chain data the features that could be detected were limited. Across donors, most TCR sequences were observed very rarely, whereas some public TCRs were present in many individuals. A later analysis associated 17,000 or so TCR beta sequences with specific HLA alleles at a false discovery rate of 0.05. Correlated functional status among segregating V segments might be attributable to linkage disequilibrium, but an unknown experimental factor could not be ruled out.

The cohort was made up of hundreds of healthy bone marrow donors. At the time of sampling, every cohort member was nominally healthy, though immune exposures that went unrecorded were likely present. The donor was CMV seronegative and belonged to the group of 380 or so seronegative cohort members. Every donor gave a peripheral blood sample, and the peripheral blood mononuclear cells from that sample were used for TCR beta sequencing. The Qiagen DNeasy Blood Extraction Kit was used to extract genomic DNA from the blood cell samples. In the case of this clone: Its antigen is unknown.

V is clipped by 3 bases and J by 6 bases, and the sequence between their germline boundaries is 12 bases long. As encoded in the germline V gene, CDR1 is KGHSH while CDR2 is LQKENI. The CDR3 contains 13 residues, cysteine and phenylalanine counted. The kept DNA is CDR3 alone, 39 bases in frame from the first base. Material for sequencing was PBMCs. The chain joins TRBV18 to TRBJ2-7; 6 matching bases give a weak D call of TRBD2. The clonotype was recovered from a woman aged 55-70 years in good health and CMV-seronegative. In nucleotides, the sequence is TGTGCCAGCTCACCCACGCGGGACTCCGAGCAGTACTTC. It translates as CASSPTRDSEQYF. Supplemented by the reference TRBV18 and TRBJ2-7 proteins around the CDR3, the complete variable domain is NAGVMQNPRHLVRRRGQEARLRCSPMKGHSHVYWYRQLPEEGLKFMVYLQKENIIDESGMPKERFSAEFPKEGPSILRIQQVVRGDSAAYFCASSPTRDSEQYFGPGTRLTVT.